These 21 T cell receptor beta chains were all obtained from the same sample, sequenced in a study of patients and donors after allogeneic stem cell transplantation (dated by TCRdb to between 2020 and 2021). Library creation used RT-PCR. Data came from a NextSeq 550. The raw public data were reprocessed by TCRdb itself: fastp quality trimming at Q25, MiXCR clonotype calling, in-frame beta chains only. For every CDR3 protein sequence, its rows merge into one entry that carries the most common genes and DNA. For this sample there are 410,000 or so distinct CDR3 sequences; 16% appear just once. The ten biggest clones cover about 7% of the sample. Source material: blood, either unsorted or a sorted T cell fraction (not recorded which). The receptors were gathered from a human donor who was either an allogeneic HSCT recipient or a stem cell or donor lymphocyte infusion donor (not recorded which). It is not recorded whose cells these are; they may come from a transplant donor.

The DNA for the CDR3 is TGTGCCAGCAGTTCACCCCACTCTGGGGCCAACGTCCTGACTTTC. It yields the protein CASSSPHSGANVLTF. The J gene is TRBJ2-6, the V gene TRBV6-5, with D uncertain. The germline V gene encodes CDR1 MNHEY and CDR2 SVGAGI. The CDR3 contains 15 residues. The V gene lost 4 bases and the J gene lost 0 bases, with 7 bases spanning the gap.

The chain joins TRBV6-4 to TRBJ2-2, with 8 bases matching TRBD2. Germline V lookup: CDR1 MRHNA, CDR2 SNTAGT. The V and J ends lost 4 bases and 0 bases, in that order; junction bases with no gene match: 7. The CDR3 is 17 amino acids. DNA for the CDR3: TGTGCCAGCAGTGCCCGGGGGGGACTAGCGAACACCGGGGAGCTGTTTTTT. Translation gives CASSARGGLANTGELFF.

This chain connects TRBV12-5 to TRBJ2-5; D is unresolved. Deletions cut 2 bases from V and 6 bases from J, with 7 bases between. CDR3 length equals 12 residues. Germline V lookup: CDR1 LGHNT, CDR2 FRNRAP. The CDR3 DNA follows: TGTGCTAGTGGTTTGCCCCTCCAGACCCAGTACTTC. Amino acid sequence: CASGLPLQTQYF.

This clonotype has a handful of counts. The V gene is TRBV7-9, the J gene TRBJ2-1, with D tentatively TRBD2 (6 bases). The CDR3 extends over 15 amino acids. With 0 bases removed from V and 3 bases from J, the gap between germline ends came to 9 bases. Germline V CDR1 and CDR2: SEHNR, FQNEAQ (reference sequence). This CDR3 is CASSLAGGYYNEQFF. CDR3 nucleotides: TGTGCCAGCAGCTTAGCGGGAGGTTACTACAATGAGCAGTTCTTC.

The chain recombines TRBV7-3 with TRBJ1-1; tentative D call: TRBD1 (6 bases). The germline V and J ends were trimmed by 3 bases and 1 base, with 21 bases remaining between them. Germline CDR1 and CDR2: SGHTA and FQGTGA. The CDR3 length is 18 residues. The CDR3 DNA follows: TGTGCCAGCAGCTTCCTGACAGCCCGGGGGCCAAAGAACACTGAAGCTTTCTTT. It codes for CASSFLTARGPKNTEAFF. Complete variable domain (other parts from reference TRBV7-3 and TRBJ1-1): GAGVSQTPSNKVTEKGKYVELRCDPISGHTALYWYRQSLGQGPEFLIYFQGTGAADDSGLPNDRFFAVRPEGSVSTLKIQRTERGDSAVYLCASSFLTARGPKNTEAFFGQGTRLTVV.

This clonotype was detected a few times. The chain employs TRBV5-5 and TRBJ2-2; the D is unclear. The CDR3 sequence is 15 residues long. CDR1 is SGHKS, CDR2 YYEKEE, per germline (reference sequence). Trimming left V 3 bases short and J 5 bases short, with 14 bases between. CDR3 protein: CASSSLGRATGELFF. The CDR3 DNA reads TGTGCCAGCAGCTCACTGGGCAGAGCGACCGGGGAGCTGTTTTTT.

This clonotype appeared a few times. This sequence joins TRBV11-2 and TRBJ2-1, with TRBD2 identical over 10 bases. Losses at the gene ends were 2 bases for V and 2 bases for J; bases not matched to a gene: 12. Germline V lookup: CDR1 SGHAT, CDR2 FQNNGV. The CDR3 is 19 residues long. CDR3 coding DNA: TGTGCCAGCAGCTTAATTACCCGTCTAGCGGGGGAGGCCTACAATGAGCAGTTCTTC. Its translation is CASSLITRLAGEAYNEQFF. Variable domain in full (rest from reference TRBV11-2 and TRBJ2-1): EAGVAQSPRYKIIEKRQSVAFWCNPISGHATLYWYQQILGQGPKLLIQFQNNGVVDDSQLPKDRFSAERLKGVDSTLKIQPAKLEDSAVYLCASSLITRLAGEAYNEQFFGPGTRLTVL.

This clonotype came up a few times. The chain has TRBV9 and TRBJ2-5; 10 positions match TRBD2. V shed 4 bases, J shed 5 bases, and the junction held 11 bases outside the gene matches. The germline CDR1 and CDR2 sequences are SGDLS and YYNGEE. The CDR3 loop spans 16 amino acids. The CDR3 spells CASSLTPSGGVETQYF. CDR3 DNA sequence: TGTGCCAGCAGCCTCACTCCTAGCGGGGGCGTGGAGACCCAGTACTTC.

For the CDR3, the DNA is TGTGCCAGCAGTACCGTTCCCTACGAGCAGTACTTC. Its protein product is CASSTVPYEQYF. The chain recombines TRBV2 with TRBJ2-7; D is ambiguous. Germline CDR1 and CDR2: SNHLY and FYNNEI. This CDR3 contains 12 residues. V was clipped by 5 bases and J by 2 bases, with 7 bases between them.

As concerns this clonotype: Given a much more abundant clone one base away, this may be a read error. The chain carries TRBV5-5 and TRBJ2-4, with D possibly TRBD1 on 5 matching bases. Germline loops: CDR1 SGHKS, CDR2 YYEKEE (reference sequence). The length of the CDR3 is 14 residues. The CDR3 loop reads CAGSLGQGPNIQYF. In DNA form, the CDR3 reads TGTGCCGGCAGCTTGGGCCAGGGTCCCAACATTCAGTACTTC.

This clonotype was detected many times. The chain couples TRBV3-1 to TRBJ1-2; D unclear. V was trimmed by 0 bases and J by 6 bases, leaving 5 bases between them. CDR3 length: 12 residues. Germline V gene lookup returns CDR1 LGHDT and CDR2 YNNKEL (reference sequence). CDR3 bases: TGTGCCAGCAGCCAAGACAGAAATGGCTACACCTTC. Residues: CASSQDRNGYTF.

The V call is TRBV27, the J call TRBJ2-3, with D possibly matching TRBD2 (6 bases). V lost 0 bases to trimming and J lost 3 bases, with 16 bases between them. This CDR3 has 17 amino acids. Per the germline V gene, CDR1 is MNHEY and CDR2 is SMNVEV (reference sequence). The CDR3 DNA follows: TGTGCCAGCAGTTTATCCCCCTTCGGCCTAGCGACAGATACGCAGTATTTT. Amino acid sequence: CASSLSPFGLATDTQYF.

This rearrangement joins TRBV23-1 to TRBJ1-1; 7 bases fit TRBD1. TRBV23-1 is reported as an ORF; its role is uncertain. V dropped 0 bases and J dropped 5; count of bases not matched to a gene: 9. This CDR3 comprises 16 residues. CDR3 nucleotides: TGCGCCAGCAGTCAATCTTTACAGACAGGGCGGACTGAAGCTTTCTTT. This translates into CASSQSLQTGRTEAFF.

The rearrangement uses TRBV5-1 and TRBJ2-3, with TRBD2 matching over 14 bases. With 1 base clipped from V and 1 base from J, the junction kept 2 bases outside the gene matches. Per germline, CDR1 SGHRS and CDR2 YFSETQ. The CDR3 sequence is 17 residues long. Here the CDR3 reads CASSLMGLAGGTDTQYF. In DNA, the CDR3 is TGCGCCAGCAGCTTGATGGGACTAGCGGGGGGCACAGATACGCAGTATTTT. Drawing the rest from reference TRBV5-1 and TRBJ2-3, the complete variable domain is KAGVTQTPRYLIKTRGQQVTLSCSPISGHRSVSWYQQTPGQGLQFLFEYFSETQRNKGNFPGRFSGRQFSNSRSEMNVSTLELGDSALYLCASSLMGLAGGTDTQYFGPGTRLTVL.

The chain recombines TRBV5-1 with TRBJ1-3; D remains unclear. There are 14 residues in the CDR3. CDR1 is SGHRS, CDR2 YFSETQ, per germline. The V end was cut by 7 bases, the J end by 0 bases, with 11 bases between. The DNA of the CDR3 is TGCGCCAGCCGGGCAGCCGTCTCTGGAAACACCATATATTTT. Protein product: CASRAAVSGNTIYF.

The chain has TRBV27 and TRBJ2-5; D is ambiguous. V gave up 7 bases and J gave up 4 bases, with 7 bases separating them. The germline V gene encodes CDR1 MNHEY and CDR2 SMNVEV (reference sequence). The CDR3 is 11 amino acids. The CDR3 protein is CASNRRETQYF. The CDR3, as DNA: TGTGCCAGCAACCGTAGAGAGACCCAGTACTTC.

This clonotype was picked up a small number of times. The gene calls are TRBV20-1 and TRBJ2-7; D perhaps matches TRBD2 (6 bases). The germline V gene encodes CDR1 DFQATT and CDR2 SNEGSKA (reference sequence). V lost 0 bases and J 2 bases, leaving 8 bases between the germline ends. This CDR3 has 13 amino acids. The CDR3, as DNA: TGCAGTGCTAGAGATCGGAGGGCCTACGAGCAGTACTTC. Translated, it gives CSARDRRAYEQYF.

This clonotype appeared many times. The J gene is TRBJ1-5, the V gene TRBV7-8, with a weak D call TRBD1 (6 bases). The V gene lost 3 bases and the J gene lost 3 bases, with 12 bases spanning the gap. This CDR3 comprises 15 residues. Germline CDR1 is SGHVS and CDR2 is FQNEAQ. The CDR3 region is CASSFMPGDNQPQHF. The CDR3, as DNA: TGTGCCAGCAGCTTTATGCCAGGGGACAATCAGCCCCAGCATTTT.

This clonotype was picked up a small number of times. The DNA of the CDR3 is TGCAGTGCTATGCCTTCTAGCGGGTCTGGCGGGAGCACAGATACGCAGTATTTT. The encoded protein is CSAMPSSGSGGSTDTQYF. This sequence joins TRBV20-1 and TRBJ2-3; 8 positions agree with TRBD2. This CDR3 comprises 18 residues. CDR1 and CDR2 from the germline V gene are DFQATT and SNEGSKA (reference sequence). V shed 4 bases, J shed 0 bases, and the junction held 15 bases outside the gene matches.

In this sample, this clonotype turned up a few times. The chain links TRBV15 to TRBJ2-5; 7 nucleotides match TRBD2. Per the germline V gene, CDR1 is LNHNV and CDR2 is YYDKDF (reference sequence). The junction had 3 bases not matched to a gene; V was cut back by 1 base and J by 1 base. The CDR3 is made up of 15 amino acids. The CDR3 is CATSRVASGQETQYF. The CDR3 bases are TGTGCCACCAGCAGAGTGGCTAGCGGCCAAGAGACCCAGTACTTC.

There are a few counts of this clonotype. This chain joins TRBV5-5 and TRBJ2-1; either TRBD1 or TRBD2 may fit D (6 bases each). From germline, CDR1 is SGHKS and CDR2 YYEKEE (reference sequence). Trimming shortened V by 4 bases and J by 8 bases, and 13 bases separated the two germline ends. The CDR3 has 13 amino acids. Here the CDR3 reads CASSPEGGHEQFF. CDR3 sequence (DNA): TGTGCCAGCAGCCCTGAGGGGGGTCATGAGCAGTTCTTC. The variable domain in full, with the rest retrieved from reference TRBV5-5 and TRBJ2-1, is DAGVTQSPTHLIKTRGQQVTLRCSPISGHKSVSWYQQVLGQGPQFIFQYYEKEERGRGNFPDRFSARQFPNYSSELNVNALLLGDSALYLCASSPEGGHEQFFGPGTRLTVL.